Each of the 27 T cell receptor beta chains below was sequenced from the same sample in a study of blood T cell repertoires in COVID-19. Sequencing used immunoSEQ multiplex PCR; TCRdb keeps in-frame clones, though not all of them. The sample has about 230,000 clones, about nine tenths seen once; the top ten hold roughly 12%. Specimen: peripheral blood. These receptors all come from a man aged 50 or older with COVID-19, enrolled during active disease.

The V gene is TRBV5-6, the J gene TRBJ2-7, with 14 bases that match TRBD2. Germline values: CDR1 SGHDT, CDR2 YYEEEE. V dropped 4 bases and J dropped 5; count of bases not matched to a gene: 8. This CDR3 has 16 amino acids. In nucleotides, the CDR3 is TGTGCCAGCAGCACGACTAGCGGGGGGGCTCTGAACGAGCAGTACTTC. Protein: CASSTTSGGALNEQYF.

V usage is TRBV9 and J usage is TRBJ2-3; TRBD1 might be the D (5 bases). The CDR3 is made up of 16 amino acids. From germline, CDR1 is SGDLS and CDR2 YYNGEE. Trimming stripped 0 bases from V and 5 bases from J, with 16 bases between. This chain's CDR3 is CASSVEAVWGRDTQYF. DNA of the CDR3: TGTGCCAGCAGCGTAGAGGCGGTATGGGGCAGAGATACGCAGTATTTT. Together with reference TRBV9 and TRBJ2-3, the CDR3 gives the full variable domain: DSGVTQTPKHLITATGQRVTLRCSPRSGDLSVYWYQQSLDQGLQFLIQYYNGEERAKGNILERFSAQQFPDLHSELNLSSLELGDSALYFCASSVEAVWGRDTQYFGPGTRLTVL.

V usage is TRBV28 and J usage is TRBJ2-7; tentative D call: TRBD2 (6 bases). Trimming left V 2 bases short and J 3 bases short, with 17 bases between. The CDR3 loop spans 16 amino acids. In germline, CDR1 is MDHEN, CDR2 SYDVKM. The CDR3 DNA reads TGTGCCAGCAGTTTAACGAGGAGGGATTCTTACTACGAGCAGTACTTC. Protein product: CASSLTRRDSYYEQYF.

This rearrangement joins TRBV5-1 to TRBJ2-2, with 8 bases fitting TRBD1. V shed 3 bases, J shed 7 bases, and the junction held 11 bases outside the gene matches. This CDR3 has 16 amino acids. In germline, CDR1 is SGHRS, CDR2 YFSETQ. CDR3 sequence reads: CASSSSGGVGGGELFF. The CDR3 nucleotides are TGCGCCAGCAGCTCCTCAGGGGGCGTCGGCGGCGGGGAGCTGTTTTTT.

This clone was seen once. The rearrangement joins TRBV3-1 (or the pseudogene TRBV3-2) to TRBJ2-4; 11 nucleotides agree with TRBD2. This CDR3 is 19 amino acids long. Germline V CDR1 and CDR2: LGHDT, YNNKEL (reference sequence). J was trimmed by 6 bases and V by 4 bases; bases with no gene match: 17. The CDR3, as DNA: TGTGCCAGCAGCCTCCAACTAGCGGGAGTGTCAGGGGTGGGAAACATTCAGTACTTC. It translates to CASSLQLAGVSGVGNIQYF.

CDR3: CASSLLAGSYNEQFF. The CDR3 DNA sequence: TGTGCCAGCAGCTTACTAGCGGGCTCCTACAATGAGCAGTTCTTC. This rearrangement joins TRBV7-3 to TRBJ2-1; 8 positions match TRBD2. CDR3 size: 15 residues. Germline V CDR1 and CDR2: SGHTA, FQGTGA. The V gene end was trimmed by 2 bases and the J gene end by 0 bases; junction bases not matched to a gene: 0.

The chain is built from TRBV6-5 and TRBJ2-7; 7 bases align to TRBD1. Germline V gene data show CDR1 as MNHEY and CDR2 as SVGAGI. The V and J ends lost 5 bases and 0 bases, in that order; junction bases with no gene match: 4. This CDR3 contains 14 residues. This chain's CDR3 is CASSRGQSSYEQYF. The CDR3 nucleotides are TGTGCCAGCAGTAGGGGACAGAGCTCCTACGAGCAGTACTTC.

The chain employs TRBV4-1 and TRBJ2-5, with 9 bases fitting TRBD2. This CDR3 is built from 17 residues. Germline assignment: CDR1 MGHRA and CDR2 YSYEKL. The V and J ends lost 0 bases and 1 base, in that order; junction bases with no gene match: 6. Here the CDR3 reads CASSQETAGGPQETQYF. DNA of the CDR3: TGCGCCAGCAGCCAAGAGACGGCGGGAGGGCCCCAAGAGACCCAGTACTTC.

The chain combines TRBV3-1 (or the pseudogene TRBV3-2) with TRBJ1-1, with D perhaps matching TRBD1 (5 bases). Germline V gene sequence: CDR1 LGHDT, CDR2 YNNKEL (reference sequence). This CDR3 has 15 residues. V gave up 5 bases and J gave up 0 bases, with 13 bases separating them. The CDR3 bases are TGTGCCAGCAGCGACCTAACGACAGTGAACACTGAAGCTTTCTTT. Protein product: CASSDLTTVNTEAFF.

This chain connects TRBV10-3 to TRBJ2-3; TRBD2 matches at 13 bases. Germline V gene data show CDR1 as ENHRY and CDR2 as SYGVKD. With V trimmed by 0 bases and J by 2 bases, 5 bases remained unmatched. The CDR3 spans 18 residues. CDR3 sequence: CAISESRGTSGITDTQYF. Here the CDR3 DNA reads TGTGCCATCAGTGAGTCGAGAGGGACTAGCGGGATCACAGATACGCAGTATTTT.

Points on this clone: Additional DNA sequences in this sample encode the identical CDR3. The V call is TRBV6-5, the J call TRBJ1-2, with D possibly TRBD1 on 5 matching bases. Germline V gives CDR1 MNHEY, CDR2 SVGAGI. The CDR3 contains 13 residues. V shed 0 bases and J shed 6 bases, with 8 bases lying between them. CDR3 loop: CASSYSTGDGYTF. The CDR3 DNA is TGTGCCAGCAGTTACTCGACGGGGGATGGCTACACCTTC.

This rearrangement joins TRBV2 to TRBJ2-3, with TRBD1 matching 10 bases. The CDR3 extends over 15 amino acids. Germline V gene lookup returns CDR1 SNHLY and CDR2 FYNNEI. The ends lost 5 bases at V and 6 bases at J; junction bases unmatched: 8. CDR3 loop: CASSSRDRGGDTQYF. In DNA form, the CDR3 reads TGTGCCAGCAGTTCCCGGGACAGGGGAGGGGATACGCAGTATTTT.

The V and J genes are TRBV2 and TRBJ2-7; D is possibly TRBD1 (5 bases). CDR1 and CDR2 from the germline V gene are SNHLY and FYNNEI. This CDR3 has 16 amino acids. The V gene lost 2 bases and the J gene lost 1 base, with 15 bases spanning the gap. The CDR3 here is CASSEWGREISYEQYF. Here the CDR3 DNA reads TGTGCCAGCAGTGAATGGGGCAGGGAAATTTCCTACGAGCAGTACTTC. The entire variable domain, with the rest obtained from reference TRBV2 and TRBJ2-7, is as follows: EPEVTQTPSHQVTQMGQEVILRCVPISNHLYFYWYRQILGQKVEFLVSFYNNEISEKSEIFDDQFSVERPDGSNFTLKIRSTKLEDSAMYFCASSEWGREISYEQYFGPGTRLTVT.

CDR3 coding DNA: TGTGCCAGCAGCGAGGACTTTGCCAACACCGGGGAGCTGTTTTTT. It is translated as CASSEDFANTGELFF. The genes are TRBV5-6 and TRBJ2-2; perhaps TRBD2 as D (5 bases). Germline lookup yields CDR1 SGHDT and CDR2 YYEEEE. V lost 4 bases to trimming and J lost 2 bases, with 12 bases between them. The CDR3 consists of 15 residues.

The chain employs TRBV2 and TRBJ2-2, with 7 bases fitting TRBD1. Germline values: CDR1 SNHLY, CDR2 FYNNEI. Trimming took 7 bases from V and 4 from J; bases not matched to a gene: 3. This CDR3 region has 13 residues. CDR3 sequence (DNA): TGTGCCAGCACCGGGACAGCCACCGGGGAGCTGTTTTTT. It translates to CASTGTATGELFF.

This clone was counted between two and nine times. The CDR3 sequence is CASSLFDSDKKQFF. The CDR3 nucleotides read TGTGCCAGCAGTCTTTTTGACTCGGACAAGAAGCAGTTCTTC. V gene TRBV27 combines with J gene TRBJ2-1; D is perhaps TRBD1 (5 bases). With 5 bases removed from V and 11 bases from J, the gap between germline ends came to 19 bases. CDR1 is MNHEY and CDR2 is SMNVEV in the germline V gene (reference sequence). The CDR3 spans 14 residues.

This clone was seen once. V is TRBV18 and J is TRBJ1-2; D is undetermined. Per germline, CDR1 KGHSH and CDR2 LQKENI. Deletions cut 0 bases from V and 4 bases from J, with 15 bases between. CDR3 length equals 16 residues. CDR3 loop: CASSPPRAGWIYGYTF. The CDR3 DNA reads TGTGCCAGCTCACCACCGAGGGCAGGTTGGATCTATGGCTACACCTTC.

The rearrangement links TRBV5-1 to TRBJ2-7; 9 bases align to TRBD1. The CDR3 has 14 amino acids. Germline V gives CDR1 SGHRS, CDR2 YFSETQ. The V and J ends lost 4 bases and 4 bases, in that order; junction bases with no gene match: 6. The CDR3 here is CASSMDRGRYEQYF. CDR3 bases: TGCGCCAGCAGCATGGACAGGGGACGATACGAGCAGTACTTC.

V gene TRBV11-2 combines with J gene TRBJ2-2, with D possibly matching TRBD1 (6 bases). Trimming shortened V by 1 base and J by 6 bases, and 15 bases separated the two germline ends. Germline CDR1 and CDR2: SGHAT and FQNNGV. This CDR3 comprises 16 residues. This CDR3 is CASSLAGLGGAGELFF. The CDR3 nucleotides are TGTGCCAGCAGCTTAGCAGGGTTAGGGGGAGCCGGGGAGCTGTTTTTT.

V and J are TRBV18 and TRBJ2-2; tentatively, D is TRBD1 (6 bases). CDR1 KGHSH and CDR2 LQKENI come from the germline V gene. Trimming cost V 3 bases and J 5 bases, with 19 bases left between them. CDR3 length equals 17 residues. The CDR3 reads CASSPPTGTSGTGELFF. The CDR3 coding sequence is TGTGCCAGCTCACCCCCCACCGGGACAAGTGGTACCGGGGAGCTGTTTTTT.

This clone occurred a few times. The chain recombines TRBV6-5 with TRBJ1-5; 8 nucleotides line up with TRBD1. The CDR3 has 14 amino acids. The germline V gene encodes CDR1 MNHEY and CDR2 SVGAGI. V was pared by 8 bases and J by 1 base, with 4 bases of the junction left unmatched. The CDR3 nucleotides read TGTGCCAGCCGCCAGGGGGCAAGCAATCAGCCCCAGCATTTT. This encodes CASRQGASNQPQHF.

The CDR3 region has the DNA TGCGCCAGCAGCTTGGCCTCTAGGCGGGGGGCAACGAGCTCTGGAAACACCATATATTTT. Translated, it gives CASSLASRRGATSSGNTIYF. The rearrangement uses TRBV5-1 and TRBJ1-3, with D maybe TRBD1 (6 bases). The CDR3 runs to 20 residues. Germline assignment: CDR1 SGHRS and CDR2 YFSETQ. V dropped 0 bases and J dropped 0 bases, with 22 bases sitting between them.

This chain connects TRBV12-5 to TRBJ1-5; D gene uncertain. The CDR3 is 13 amino acids. V lost 4 bases and J 3 bases, leaving 7 bases between the germline ends. Germline V gives CDR1 LGHNT, CDR2 FRNRAP. The CDR3 coding sequence is TGTGCTAGTGGTTCAGGCTTCAATCAGCCCCAGCATTTT. This codes for CASGSGFNQPQHF.

The DNA for the CDR3 is TGTGCCAGTAGTATGGGCCGGGACTGGAGAGAGACCCAGTACTTC. Translated: CASSMGRDWRETQYF. The chain recombines TRBV19 with TRBJ2-5; the D gene is possibly TRBD2 (6 bases). The CDR3 totals 15 residues. Per the germline V gene, CDR1 is LNHDA and CDR2 is SQIVND (reference sequence). With 3 bases removed from V and 4 bases from J, the gap between germline ends came to 15 bases.

The V gene is TRBV9, the J gene TRBJ1-5; 7 nucleotides match TRBD1. The CDR3 runs 15 residues. Looked up from germline, CDR1 is SGDLS and CDR2 is YYNGEE. V lost 0 bases to trimming and J lost 5 bases; unmatched junction nucleotides: 5. Here the CDR3 DNA reads TGTGCCAGCAGCGTAGGACAGGGTCGGGATCAGCCCCAGCATTTT. Amino acids: CASSVGQGRDQPQHF.

This rearrangement joins TRBV2 to TRBJ2-7; a possible D gene is TRBD2 (5 bases). Germline V gene sequence: CDR1 SNHLY, CDR2 FYNNEI. This CDR3 is built from 16 residues. V dropped 0 bases and J dropped 3 bases, with 15 bases sitting between them. The CDR3 spells CASSEAGRHLDYEQYF. The DNA for the CDR3 is TGTGCCAGCAGTGAAGCTGGGAGACACCTAGACTACGAGCAGTACTTC.

The gene calls are TRBV2 and TRBJ2-7, with TRBD1 matching 8 bases. With V trimmed by 6 bases and J by 2 bases, 6 bases remained unmatched. Germline V lookup: CDR1 SNHLY, CDR2 FYNNEI. This CDR3 has 14 residues. The CDR3: CASSEQGGTYEQYF. The CDR3 region has the DNA TGTGCCAGCAGCGAACAGGGGGGAACCTACGAGCAGTACTTC. Variable domain in full (rest from reference TRBV2 and TRBJ2-7): EPEVTQTPSHQVTQMGQEVILRCVPISNHLYFYWYRQILGQKVEFLVSFYNNEISEKSEIFDDQFSVERPDGSNFTLKIRSTKLEDSAMYFCASSEQGGTYEQYFGPGTRLTVT.